The 19 T cell receptor beta chains given below trace back to one sample, sequenced in a study of multiple sclerosis patients with progressive multifocal leukoencephalopathy. TCRdb keeps only in-frame clones here, not all; method: immunoSEQ multiplex PCR. The sample lists about 32,000 clones; roughly 87% were seen once. Time point given: time of PML onset. Sequencing used PBMCs, obtained from a patient treated with natalizumab. All receptors come from a woman between 40 and 50 years old with progressive multifocal leukoencephalopathy.

The genes are TRBV7-2 and TRBJ2-5, with a tentative D call TRBD2 (7 bases). From germline, CDR1 is SGHTA and CDR2 FQGNSA. CDR3 length: 13 amino acids. V was trimmed by 8 bases and J by 4 bases, leaving 14 bases between them. The chain's CDR3 is CASPWGGGETQYF. CDR3 nucleotides: TGTGCCAGCCCTTGGGGGGGCGGAGAGACCCAGTACTTC.

The CDR3 loop is CASSYIMTDFYTEAFF. The CDR3 nucleotides are TGTGCCAGCAGTTACATCATGACAGATTTTTACACTGAAGCTTTCTTT. The rearrangement uses TRBV6-5 and TRBJ1-1; D is perhaps TRBD1 (5 bases). Germline CDR1 is MNHEY and CDR2 is SVGAGI. V lost 2 bases to trimming and J lost 3 bases, with 16 bases between them. CDR3 size: 16 residues.

The genes are TRBV7-2 and TRBJ2-1, with 7 bases matching TRBD1. The CDR3 is made up of 16 amino acids. Germline loops: CDR1 SGHTA, CDR2 FQGNSA. The V and J ends lost 5 bases and 5 bases, in that order; junction bases with no gene match: 12. In DNA, the CDR3 is TGTGCCAGCAGCATACAGGGGCGACTTGGAAACAATGAGCAGTTCTTC. This sequence encodes CASSIQGRLGNNEQFF. The variable domain in full, completed from reference TRBV7-2 and TRBJ2-1, reads GAGVSQSPSNKVTEKGKDVELRCDPISGHTALYWYRQSLGQGLEFLIYFQGNSAPDKSGLPSDRFSAERTGGSVSTLTIQRTQQEDSAVYLCASSIQGRLGNNEQFFGPGTRLTVL.

V usage is TRBV29-1 and J usage is TRBJ2-1; 11 nucleotides line up with TRBD2. V lost 7 bases and J lost 6; bases outside the gene matches: 8. The germline CDR1 and CDR2 sequences are SQVTM and ANQGSEA. The CDR3 spans 14 residues. The CDR3 spells CSARLGTSGNEQFF. The CDR3 nucleotides are TGCAGCGCCCGATTAGGGACTAGCGGCAATGAGCAGTTCTTC.

The chain couples TRBV5-1 to TRBJ2-1; D perhaps matches TRBD2 (7 bases). The germline gives CDR1 SGHRS, CDR2 YFSETQ. The V end was cut by 0 bases, the J end by 6 bases, with 16 bases between. The CDR3 contains 16 residues. CDR3: CASSLGAGGPPNEQFF. The CDR3 nucleotides are TGCGCCAGCAGCTTGGGGGCCGGGGGGCCTCCCAATGAGCAGTTCTTC.

This clone was picked up one time. The chain links TRBV12-2 to TRBJ2-7; TRBD2, the table's D call, lacks a check against the DNA. TRBV12-2 is given as a pseudogene. The CDR3 consists of 16 residues. CDR3 in amino acids: CASRLPGLAGPYEQYF. The CDR3 region has the DNA TGTGCAAGTCGCTTACCCGGACTAGCGGGCCCCTACGAGCAGTACTTC.

The chain uses TRBV7-6 and TRBJ1-1, with 7 bases fitting TRBD1. The V gene's germline CDR1 is SGHVS and CDR2 FNYEAQ. Trimming cost V 5 bases and J 0 bases; bases outside gene matches: 9. The CDR3 is 16 amino acids. This CDR3 is CASSQGGRGVNTEAFF. The CDR3 nucleotides are TGTGCCAGCAGCCAGGGGGGCAGGGGGGTGAACACTGAAGCTTTCTTT.

The V call is TRBV12-5, the J call TRBJ1-4; D is uncertain. The germline V and J ends were trimmed by 0 bases and 0 bases, with 8 bases remaining between them. The CDR3 covers 16 residues. CDR1 and CDR2 (germline): LGHNT, FRNRAP. CDR3 sequence (DNA): TGTGCTAGTGGTTTGGTCATCGGAGCAACTAATGAAAAACTGTTTTTT. Protein sequence: CASGLVIGATNEKLFF.

This clone was detected only a few times. The chain carries TRBV18 and TRBJ2-1; D may be TRBD1 (5 bases). Between the trimmed V and J ends, which lost 2 bases and 7 bases, there was a span of 21 bases. Germline-derived CDR1 and CDR2 are KGHSH and LQKENI. This CDR3 comprises 17 residues. This CDR3 reads CASSPASVTGPGNEQFF. The DNA of the CDR3 is TGTGCCAGCTCACCAGCGTCAGTAACAGGCCCAGGGAATGAGCAGTTCTTC.

The chain employs TRBV29-1 and TRBJ2-1, with 8 nucleotides matching TRBD2. Germline CDR1 SQVTM, CDR2 ANQGSEA. The CDR3 is 15 amino acids. V was clipped by 4 bases and J by 9 bases; unmatched bases: 14. The CDR3 protein is CSVVRGGAGVGEQFF. The CDR3 nucleotides read TGCAGCGTTGTAAGAGGAGGAGCGGGAGTGGGTGAGCAGTTCTTC.

The chain recombines TRBV27 with TRBJ1-5; D gene uncertain. CDR3 length equals 13 residues. CDR1 is MNHEY and CDR2 is SMNVEV in the germline V gene (reference sequence). V was trimmed by 4 bases and J by 9 bases, leaving 13 bases between them. The CDR3 spells CASSSHLTLPQHF. CDR3 nucleotide sequence: TGTGCCAGCAGTTCCCATTTAACGTTGCCCCAGCATTTT.

The chain combines TRBV7-2 with TRBJ1-2; D may be TRBD1 (5 bases). CDR3 length: 14 residues. Deletions cut 7 bases from V and 6 bases from J, with 18 bases between. Germline V lookup: CDR1 SGHTA, CDR2 FQGNSA. CDR3 sequence: CASIAAGAYHGYTF. As DNA, the CDR3 is TGTGCCAGCATCGCAGCTGGGGCATATCATGGCTACACCTTC.

The chain carries TRBV19 and TRBJ2-5; 7 nucleotides agree with TRBD1. J lost 3 bases, V lost 5 bases, and 9 bases had no gene match. Germline CDR1 is LNHDA and CDR2 is SQIVND (reference sequence). The CDR3 sequence is 15 residues long. In DNA form, the CDR3 reads TGTGCCAGTAGTCTCTGGGACAGCCACAAAGAGACCCAGTACTTC. It yields the protein CASSLWDSHKETQYF.

This clone was seen only once. The chain carries TRBV11-2 and TRBJ2-1; possible D gene TRBD1, 5 bases. The germline CDR1 and CDR2 sequences are SGHAT and FQNNGV. V lost 4 bases, J lost 10 bases, and 8 bases lay in between. CDR3 length: 11 amino acids. The CDR3 sequence: CASSWAGEQFF. The CDR3 nucleotides are TGTGCCAGCAGCTGGGCAGGGGAGCAGTTCTTC. The full variable domain, completed using reference TRBV11-2 and TRBJ2-1, is EAGVAQSPRYKIIEKRQSVAFWCNPISGHATLYWYQQILGQGPKLLIQFQNNGVVDDSQLPKDRFSAERLKGVDSTLKIQPAKLEDSAVYLCASSWAGEQFFGPGTRLTVL.

The chain employs TRBV4-2 and TRBJ2-1; perhaps D is TRBD1 or TRBD2 (5 bases each). The germline V gene encodes CDR1 LGHNA and CDR2 YNFKEQ. This CDR3 is built from 14 residues. V lost 3 bases to trimming and J lost 6 bases, with 12 bases between them. CDR3 residues: CASSHLVGTNEQFF. The DNA for the CDR3 is TGTGCCAGCAGCCATCTGGTAGGGACCAATGAGCAGTTCTTC.

As DNA, the CDR3 is TGTGCCAGCAGTTACGGGCCGTCCTACGAGCAGTACTTC. The encoded protein is CASSYGPSYEQYF. The rearrangement joins TRBV6-5 to TRBJ2-7; D gene uncertain. Between the trimmed V and J ends, which lost 2 bases and 1 base, there was a span of 6 bases. The V gene's germline CDR1 is MNHEY and CDR2 SVGAGI. The CDR3 length is 13 residues.

The chain has TRBV10-3 and TRBJ2-1; 7 nucleotides line up with TRBD1. The CDR3 contains 18 residues. CDR1 and CDR2 (germline): ENHRY, SYGVKD. Trimming removed 3 bases from V and 2 bases from J; junction bases left unmatched: 13. The CDR3 DNA is TGTGCCATCAGTGACGAAAAGGGCTACAGGGGCACCTACAATGAGCAGTTCTTC. Protein product: CAISDEKGYRGTYNEQFF.

The gene calls are TRBV11-3 and TRBJ2-1; 9 nucleotides match TRBD2. CDR1 is SGHNT and CDR2 is YENEEA in the germline V gene. J gave up 4 bases and V 3 bases, and 16 bases lay outside the gene matches. This CDR3 contains 19 residues. The DNA for the CDR3 is TGTGCCAGCAGCTTTCCGGGAGGTAGCGGGAGTTCGTCATACAATGAGCAGTTCTTC. This encodes CASSFPGGSGSSSYNEQFF.

The chain is built from TRBV30 and TRBJ1-5; D not resolved. CDR1 and CDR2 (germline): GTSNPN, SVGIG (reference sequence). CDR3 length equals 12 residues. The germline V and J ends were trimmed by 3 bases and 6 bases, with 9 bases remaining between them. The CDR3 DNA is TGTGCCTGGAGAACAGTCGGTCAGCCCCAGCATTTT. Its translation is CAWRTVGQPQHF.